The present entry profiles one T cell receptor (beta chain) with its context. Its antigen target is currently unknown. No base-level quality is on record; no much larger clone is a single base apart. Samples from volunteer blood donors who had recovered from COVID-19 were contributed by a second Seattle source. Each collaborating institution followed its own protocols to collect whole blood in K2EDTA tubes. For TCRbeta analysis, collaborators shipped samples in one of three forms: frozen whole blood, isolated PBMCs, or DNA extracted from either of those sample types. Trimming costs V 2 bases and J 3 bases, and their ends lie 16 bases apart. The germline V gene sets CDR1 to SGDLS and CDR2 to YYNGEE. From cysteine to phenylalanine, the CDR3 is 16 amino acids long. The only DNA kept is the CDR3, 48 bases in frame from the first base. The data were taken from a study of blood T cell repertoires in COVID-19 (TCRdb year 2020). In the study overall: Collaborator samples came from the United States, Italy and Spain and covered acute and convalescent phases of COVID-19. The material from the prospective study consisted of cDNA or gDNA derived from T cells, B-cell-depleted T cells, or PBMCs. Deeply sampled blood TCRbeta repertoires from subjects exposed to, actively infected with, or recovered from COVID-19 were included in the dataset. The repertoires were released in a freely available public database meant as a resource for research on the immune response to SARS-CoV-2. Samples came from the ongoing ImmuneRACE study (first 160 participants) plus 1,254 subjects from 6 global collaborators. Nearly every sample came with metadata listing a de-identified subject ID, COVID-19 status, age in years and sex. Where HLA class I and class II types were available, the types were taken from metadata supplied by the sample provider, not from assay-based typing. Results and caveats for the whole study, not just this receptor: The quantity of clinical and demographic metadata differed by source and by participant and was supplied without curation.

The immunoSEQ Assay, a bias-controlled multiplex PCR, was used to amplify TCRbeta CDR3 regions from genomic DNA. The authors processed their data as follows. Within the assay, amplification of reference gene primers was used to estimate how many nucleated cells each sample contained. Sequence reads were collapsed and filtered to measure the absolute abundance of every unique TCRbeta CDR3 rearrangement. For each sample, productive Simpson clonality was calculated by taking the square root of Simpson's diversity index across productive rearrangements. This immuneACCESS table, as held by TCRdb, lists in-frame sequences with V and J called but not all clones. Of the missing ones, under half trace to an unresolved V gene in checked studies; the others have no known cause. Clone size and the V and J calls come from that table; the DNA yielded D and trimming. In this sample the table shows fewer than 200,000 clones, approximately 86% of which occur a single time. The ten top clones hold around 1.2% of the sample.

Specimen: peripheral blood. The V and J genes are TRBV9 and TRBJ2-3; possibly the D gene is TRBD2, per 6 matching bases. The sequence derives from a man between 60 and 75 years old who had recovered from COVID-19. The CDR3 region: CASSVTAGRRTDTQYF. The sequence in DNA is TGTGCCAGCAGCGTTACCGCGGGGAGAAGAACAGATACGCAGTATTTT.